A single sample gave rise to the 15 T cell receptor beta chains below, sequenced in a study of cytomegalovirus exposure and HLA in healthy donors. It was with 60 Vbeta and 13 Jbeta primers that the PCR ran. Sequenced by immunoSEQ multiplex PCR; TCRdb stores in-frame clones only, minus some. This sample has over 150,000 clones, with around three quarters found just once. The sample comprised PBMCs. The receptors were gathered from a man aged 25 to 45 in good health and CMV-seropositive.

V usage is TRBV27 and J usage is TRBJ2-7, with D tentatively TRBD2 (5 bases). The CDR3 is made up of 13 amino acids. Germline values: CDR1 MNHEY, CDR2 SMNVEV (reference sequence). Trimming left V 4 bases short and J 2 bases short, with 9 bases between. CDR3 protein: CASSSLDPYEQYF. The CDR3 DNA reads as TGTGCCAGCAGTTCACTAGACCCCTACGAGCAGTACTTC.

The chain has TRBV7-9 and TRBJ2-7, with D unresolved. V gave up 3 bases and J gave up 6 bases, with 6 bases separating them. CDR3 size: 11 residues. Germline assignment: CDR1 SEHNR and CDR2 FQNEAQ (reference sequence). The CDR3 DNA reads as TGTGCCAGCAGCTTGAGTGGCGAGCAGTACTTC. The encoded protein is CASSLSGEQYF.

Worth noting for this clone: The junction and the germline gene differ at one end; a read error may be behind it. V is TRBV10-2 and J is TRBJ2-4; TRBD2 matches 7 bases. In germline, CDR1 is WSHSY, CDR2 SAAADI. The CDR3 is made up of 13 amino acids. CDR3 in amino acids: CASSGLAQNIQYF. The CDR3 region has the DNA TGCGCCAGCAGTGGACTAGCCCAAAACATTCAGTACTTC.

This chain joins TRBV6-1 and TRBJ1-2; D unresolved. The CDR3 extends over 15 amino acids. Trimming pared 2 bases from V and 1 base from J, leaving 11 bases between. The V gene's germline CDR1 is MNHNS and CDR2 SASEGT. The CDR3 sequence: CASSERLAGNYGYTF. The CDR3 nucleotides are TGTGCCAGCAGTGAAAGGTTGGCGGGTAACTATGGCTACACCTTC.

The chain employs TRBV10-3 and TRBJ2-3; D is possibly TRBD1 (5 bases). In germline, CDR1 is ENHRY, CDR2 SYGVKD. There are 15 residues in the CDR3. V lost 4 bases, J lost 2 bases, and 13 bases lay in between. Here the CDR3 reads CAISGRQSYTDTQYF. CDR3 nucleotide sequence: TGTGCCATCAGTGGTAGACAGAGCTACACAGATACGCAGTATTTT.

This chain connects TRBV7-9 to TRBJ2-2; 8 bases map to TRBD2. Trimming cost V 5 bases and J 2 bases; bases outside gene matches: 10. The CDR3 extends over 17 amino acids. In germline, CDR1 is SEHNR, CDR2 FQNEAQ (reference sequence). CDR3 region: CASSQLTSEGNTGELFF. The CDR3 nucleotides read TGTGCCAGCAGCCAGCTGACTAGCGAAGGAAACACCGGGGAGCTGTTTTTT.

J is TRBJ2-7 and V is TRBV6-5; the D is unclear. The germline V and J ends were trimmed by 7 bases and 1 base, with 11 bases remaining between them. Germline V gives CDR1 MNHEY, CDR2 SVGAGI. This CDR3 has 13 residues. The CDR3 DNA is TGTGCCAGCAACGACTTGAATTCCTACGAGCAGTACTTC. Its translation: CASNDLNSYEQYF.

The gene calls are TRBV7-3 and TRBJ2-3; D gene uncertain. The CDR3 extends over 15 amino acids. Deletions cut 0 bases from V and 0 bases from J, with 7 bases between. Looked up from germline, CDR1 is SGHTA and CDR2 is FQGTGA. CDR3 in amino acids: CASSLTSVSTDTQYF. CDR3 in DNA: TGTGCCAGCAGCTTAACTTCGGTTAGCACAGATACGCAGTATTTT.

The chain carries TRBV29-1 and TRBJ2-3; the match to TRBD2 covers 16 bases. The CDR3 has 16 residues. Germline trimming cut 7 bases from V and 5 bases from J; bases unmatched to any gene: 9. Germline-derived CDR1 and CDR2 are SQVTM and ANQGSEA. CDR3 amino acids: CSASGTSGGAKDTQYF. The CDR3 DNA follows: TGCAGCGCCTCCGGGACTAGCGGGGGGGCCAAAGATACGCAGTATTTT.

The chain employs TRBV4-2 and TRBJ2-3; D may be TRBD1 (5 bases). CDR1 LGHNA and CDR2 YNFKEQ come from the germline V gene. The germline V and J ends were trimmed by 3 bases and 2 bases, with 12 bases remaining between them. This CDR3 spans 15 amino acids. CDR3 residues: CASSQTATSTDTQYF. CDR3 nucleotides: TGTGCCAGCAGCCAGACAGCCACCTCCACAGATACGCAGTATTTT.

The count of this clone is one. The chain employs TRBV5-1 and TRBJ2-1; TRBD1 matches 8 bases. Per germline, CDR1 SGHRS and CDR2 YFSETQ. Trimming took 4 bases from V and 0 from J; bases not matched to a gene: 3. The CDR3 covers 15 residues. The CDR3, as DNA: TGCGCCAGCAGCCCCACAGGGGGCTCCTACAATGAGCAGTTCTTC. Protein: CASSPTGGSYNEQFF.

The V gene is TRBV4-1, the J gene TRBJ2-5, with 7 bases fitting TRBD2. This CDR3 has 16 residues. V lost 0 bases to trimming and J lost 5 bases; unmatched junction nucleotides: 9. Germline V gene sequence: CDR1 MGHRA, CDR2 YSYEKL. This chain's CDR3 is CASSQEPPRAGETQYF. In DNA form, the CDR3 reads TGCGCCAGCAGCCAAGAACCCCCGAGAGCGGGGGAGACCCAGTACTTC.

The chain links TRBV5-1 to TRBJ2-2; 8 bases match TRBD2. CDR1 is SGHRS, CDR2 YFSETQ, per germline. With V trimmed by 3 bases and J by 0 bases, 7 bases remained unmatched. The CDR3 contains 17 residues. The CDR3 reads CASSSGTRLTNTGELFF. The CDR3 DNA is TGCGCCAGCAGCTCGGGGACTAGGCTCACGAACACCGGGGAGCTGTTTTTT.

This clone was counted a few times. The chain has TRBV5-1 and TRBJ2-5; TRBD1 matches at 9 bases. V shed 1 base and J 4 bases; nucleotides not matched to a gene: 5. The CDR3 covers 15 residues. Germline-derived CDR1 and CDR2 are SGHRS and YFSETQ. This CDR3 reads CASSLTGDRVETQYF. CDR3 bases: TGCGCCAGCAGCTTGACAGGGGACAGGGTAGAGACCCAGTACTTC.

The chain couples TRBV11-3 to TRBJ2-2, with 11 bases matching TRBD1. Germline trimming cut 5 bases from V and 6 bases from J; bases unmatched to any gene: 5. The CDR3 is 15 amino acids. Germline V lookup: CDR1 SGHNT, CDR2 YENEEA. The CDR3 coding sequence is TGTGCCAGCAGCGGACAGGGGGCTTCGGCCGGGGAGCTGTTTTTT. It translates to CASSGQGASAGELFF.